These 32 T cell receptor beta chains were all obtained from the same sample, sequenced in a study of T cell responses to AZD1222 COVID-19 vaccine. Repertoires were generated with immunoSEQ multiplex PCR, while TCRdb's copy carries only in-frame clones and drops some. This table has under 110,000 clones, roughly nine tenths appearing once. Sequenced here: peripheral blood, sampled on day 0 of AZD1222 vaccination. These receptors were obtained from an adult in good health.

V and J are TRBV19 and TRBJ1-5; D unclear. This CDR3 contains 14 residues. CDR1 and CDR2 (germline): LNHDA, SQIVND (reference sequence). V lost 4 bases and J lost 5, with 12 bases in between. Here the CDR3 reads CASSKGNLDQPQHF. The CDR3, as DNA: TGTGCCAGTAGTAAAGGGAATTTAGATCAGCCCCAGCATTTT.

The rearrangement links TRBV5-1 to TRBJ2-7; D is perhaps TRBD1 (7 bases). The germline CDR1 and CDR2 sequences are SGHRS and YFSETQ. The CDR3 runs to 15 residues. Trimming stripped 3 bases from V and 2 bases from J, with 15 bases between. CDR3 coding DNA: TGCGCCAGCAGCTCTGGACAGGAGGGCGCCTACGAGCAGTACTTC. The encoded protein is CASSSGQEGAYEQYF.

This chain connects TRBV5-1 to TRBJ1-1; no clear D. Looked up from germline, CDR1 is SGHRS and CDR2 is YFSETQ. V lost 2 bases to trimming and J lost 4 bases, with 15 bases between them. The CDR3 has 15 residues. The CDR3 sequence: CASSFHSREGTEAFF. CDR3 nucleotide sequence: TGCGCCAGCAGCTTCCATTCAAGGGAGGGCACTGAAGCTTTCTTT.

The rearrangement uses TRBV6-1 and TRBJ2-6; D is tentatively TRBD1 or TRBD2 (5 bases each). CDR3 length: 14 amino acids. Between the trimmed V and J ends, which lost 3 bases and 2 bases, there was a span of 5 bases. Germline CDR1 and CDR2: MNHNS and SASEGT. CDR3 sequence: CASSEGPGANVLTF. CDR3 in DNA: TGTGCCAGCAGTGAGGGACCTGGGGCCAACGTCCTGACTTTC.

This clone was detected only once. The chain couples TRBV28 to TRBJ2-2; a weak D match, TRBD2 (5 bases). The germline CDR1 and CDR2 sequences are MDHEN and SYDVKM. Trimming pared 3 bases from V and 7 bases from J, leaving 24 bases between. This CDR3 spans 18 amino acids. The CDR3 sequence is CASSFIIAENDGGGELFF. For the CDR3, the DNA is TGTGCCAGCAGTTTTATAATTGCAGAGAACGACGGAGGCGGGGAGCTGTTTTTT.

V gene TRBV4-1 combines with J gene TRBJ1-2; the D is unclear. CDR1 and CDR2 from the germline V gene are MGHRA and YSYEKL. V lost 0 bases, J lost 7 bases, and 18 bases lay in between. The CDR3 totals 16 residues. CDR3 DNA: TGCGCCAGCAGCCAAGAGGGGTTAATAGGCTCGCGTGGCTACACCTTC. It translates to CASSQEGLIGSRGYTF.

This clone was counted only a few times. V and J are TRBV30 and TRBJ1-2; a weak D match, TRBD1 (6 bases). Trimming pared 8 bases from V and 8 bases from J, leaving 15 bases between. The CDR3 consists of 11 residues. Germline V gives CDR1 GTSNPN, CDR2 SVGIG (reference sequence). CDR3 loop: CAAGWGGGYTF. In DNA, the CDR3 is TGTGCCGCAGGGTGGGGGGGCGGCTACACCTTC.

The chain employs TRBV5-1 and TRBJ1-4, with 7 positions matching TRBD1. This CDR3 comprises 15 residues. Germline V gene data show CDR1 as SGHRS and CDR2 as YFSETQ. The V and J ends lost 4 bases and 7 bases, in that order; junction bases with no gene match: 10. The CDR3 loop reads CASSQTTGVGEKLFF. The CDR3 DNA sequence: TGCGCCAGCAGCCAAACAACAGGGGTCGGTGAAAAACTGTTTTTT. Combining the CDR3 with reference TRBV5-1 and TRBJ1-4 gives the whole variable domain KAGVTQTPRYLIKTRGQQVTLSCSPISGHRSVSWYQQTPGQGLQFLFEYFSETQRNKGNFPGRFSGRQFSNSRSEMNVSTLELGDSALYLCASSQTTGVGEKLFFGSGTQLSVL.

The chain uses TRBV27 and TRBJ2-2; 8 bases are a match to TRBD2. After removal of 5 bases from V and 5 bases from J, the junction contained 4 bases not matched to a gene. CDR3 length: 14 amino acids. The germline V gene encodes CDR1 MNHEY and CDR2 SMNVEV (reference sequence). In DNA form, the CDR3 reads TGTGCCAGCAGTCACGGGGGGGCTACCGGGGAGCTGTTTTTT. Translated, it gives CASSHGGATGELFF.

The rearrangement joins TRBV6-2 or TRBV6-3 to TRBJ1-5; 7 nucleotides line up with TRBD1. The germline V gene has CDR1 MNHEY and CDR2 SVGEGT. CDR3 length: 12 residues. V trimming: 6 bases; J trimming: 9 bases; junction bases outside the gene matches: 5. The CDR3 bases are TGTGCCAGCAGCCCGGGACAGTGGCCCCAGCATTTT. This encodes CASSPGQWPQHF.

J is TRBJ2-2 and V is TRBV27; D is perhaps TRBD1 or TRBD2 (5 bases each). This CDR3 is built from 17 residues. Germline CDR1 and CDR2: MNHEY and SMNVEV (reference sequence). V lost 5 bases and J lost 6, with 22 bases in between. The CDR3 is CASSLRDLRTVPGELFF. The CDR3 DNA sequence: TGTGCCAGCAGTCTTAGGGACCTACGAACAGTCCCCGGGGAGCTGTTTTTT.

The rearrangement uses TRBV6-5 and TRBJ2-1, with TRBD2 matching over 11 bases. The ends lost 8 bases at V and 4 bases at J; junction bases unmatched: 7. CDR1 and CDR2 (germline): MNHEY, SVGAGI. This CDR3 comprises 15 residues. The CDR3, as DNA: TGTGCCAGCCGACGCACTAGCGGGGGTTACAATGAGCAGTTCTTC. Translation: CASRRTSGGYNEQFF.

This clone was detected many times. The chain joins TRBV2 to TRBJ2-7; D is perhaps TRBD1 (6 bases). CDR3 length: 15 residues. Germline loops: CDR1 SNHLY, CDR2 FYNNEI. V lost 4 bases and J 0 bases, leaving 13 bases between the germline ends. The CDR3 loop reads CASSAIQGYSYEQYF. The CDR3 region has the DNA TGTGCCAGCAGTGCGATACAGGGTTACTCCTACGAGCAGTACTTC. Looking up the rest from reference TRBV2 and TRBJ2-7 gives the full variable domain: EPEVTQTPSHQVTQMGQEVILRCVPISNHLYFYWYRQILGQKVEFLVSFYNNEISEKSEIFDDQFSVERPDGSNFTLKIRSTKLEDSAMYFCASSAIQGYSYEQYFGPGTRLTVT.

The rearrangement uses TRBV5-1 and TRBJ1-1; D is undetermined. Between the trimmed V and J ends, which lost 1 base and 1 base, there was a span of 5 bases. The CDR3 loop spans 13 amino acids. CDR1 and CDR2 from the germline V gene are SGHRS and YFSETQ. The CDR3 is CASSLTENTEAFF. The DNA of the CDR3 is TGCGCCAGCAGCTTGACAGAGAACACTGAAGCTTTCTTT.

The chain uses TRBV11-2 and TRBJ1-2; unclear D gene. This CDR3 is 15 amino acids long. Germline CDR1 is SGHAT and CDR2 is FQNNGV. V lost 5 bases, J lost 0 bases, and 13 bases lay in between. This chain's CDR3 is CASSPRTRSNYGYTF. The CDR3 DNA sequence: TGTGCCAGCAGCCCCCGAACCCGATCTAACTATGGCTACACCTTC.

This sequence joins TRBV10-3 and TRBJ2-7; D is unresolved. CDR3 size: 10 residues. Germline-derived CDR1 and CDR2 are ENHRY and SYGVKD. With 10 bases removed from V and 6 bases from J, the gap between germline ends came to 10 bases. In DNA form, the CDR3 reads TGTGCCACCGAAGACCGCGAGCAGTACTTC. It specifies CATEDREQYF.

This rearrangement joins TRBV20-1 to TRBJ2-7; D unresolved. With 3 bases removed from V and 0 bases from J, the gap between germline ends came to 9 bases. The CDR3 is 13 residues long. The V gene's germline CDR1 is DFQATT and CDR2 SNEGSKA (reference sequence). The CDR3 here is CSASTGSSYEQYF. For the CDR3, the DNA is TGCAGTGCTAGTACCGGTTCCTCCTACGAGCAGTACTTC.

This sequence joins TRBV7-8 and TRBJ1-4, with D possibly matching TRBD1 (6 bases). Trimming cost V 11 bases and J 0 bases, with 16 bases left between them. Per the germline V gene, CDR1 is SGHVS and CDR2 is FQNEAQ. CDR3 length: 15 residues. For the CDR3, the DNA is TGTGCCGGTCGTAGGGGGATCTCAACTAATGAAAAACTGTTTTTT. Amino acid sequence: CAGRRGISTNEKLFF.

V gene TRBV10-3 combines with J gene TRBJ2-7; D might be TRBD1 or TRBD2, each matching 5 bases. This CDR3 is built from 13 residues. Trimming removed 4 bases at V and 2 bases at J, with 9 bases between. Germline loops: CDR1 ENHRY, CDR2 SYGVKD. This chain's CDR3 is CAISAGPPYEQYF. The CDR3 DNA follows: TGTGCCATCAGTGCGGGACCTCCCTACGAGCAGTACTTC.

CDR3 loop: CASSPQGSIEKLFF. CDR3 in DNA: TGTGCCAGCAGCCCACAGGGGTCGATTGAAAAACTGTTTTTT. The chain joins TRBV28 to TRBJ1-4, with 7 bases that match TRBD1. The germline V gene has CDR1 MDHEN and CDR2 SYDVKM. The CDR3 is 14 residues long. V lost 6 bases to trimming and J lost 7 bases; unmatched junction nucleotides: 8.

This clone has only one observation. CDR3 sequence (DNA): TGTGCCAGCAGTGATAGCGGTAGTCAGTTCTTC. Translated: CASSDSGSQFF. The chain combines TRBV3-1 (or the pseudogene TRBV3-2) with TRBJ2-1; perhaps TRBD2 as D (6 bases). Germline-derived CDR1 and CDR2 are LGHDT and YNNKEL (reference sequence). Trimming took 6 bases from V and 13 from J, leaving 13 bases between them. There are 11 residues in the CDR3.

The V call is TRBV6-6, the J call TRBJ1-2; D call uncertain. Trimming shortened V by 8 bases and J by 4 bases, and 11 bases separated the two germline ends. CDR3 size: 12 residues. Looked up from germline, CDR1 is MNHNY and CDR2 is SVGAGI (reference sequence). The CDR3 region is CASSSGIYGYTF. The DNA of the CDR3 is TGTGCCAGCTCATCCGGGATCTATGGCTACACCTTC.

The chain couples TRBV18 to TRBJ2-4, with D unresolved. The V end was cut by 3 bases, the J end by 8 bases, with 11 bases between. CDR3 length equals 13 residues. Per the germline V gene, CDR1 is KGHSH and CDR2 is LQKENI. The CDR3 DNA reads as TGTGCCAGCTCACCTCGGCAAATGCACATTCAGTACTTC. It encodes CASSPRQMHIQYF. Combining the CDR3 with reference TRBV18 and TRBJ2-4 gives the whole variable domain NAGVMQNPRHLVRRRGQEARLRCSPMKGHSHVYWYRQLPEEGLKFMVYLQKENIIDESGMPKERFSAEFPKEGPSILRIQQVVRGDSAAYFCASSPRQMHIQYFGAGTRLSVL.

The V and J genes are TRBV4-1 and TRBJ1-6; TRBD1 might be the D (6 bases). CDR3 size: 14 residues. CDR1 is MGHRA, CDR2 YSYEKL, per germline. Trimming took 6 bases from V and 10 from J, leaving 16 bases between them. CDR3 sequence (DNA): TGCGCCAGCAGGACTACAGGGTTTGGGTCACCCCTCCACTTT. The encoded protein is CASRTTGFGSPLHF.

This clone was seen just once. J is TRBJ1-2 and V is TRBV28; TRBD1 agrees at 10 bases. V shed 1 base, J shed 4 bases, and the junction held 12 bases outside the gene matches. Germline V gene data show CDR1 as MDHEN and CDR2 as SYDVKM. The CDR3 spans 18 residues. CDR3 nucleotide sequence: TGTGCCAGCAGTTTATATCTTCCCGACAGGGGGCGTGGCTATGGCTACACCTTC. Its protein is CASSLYLPDRGRGYGYTF.

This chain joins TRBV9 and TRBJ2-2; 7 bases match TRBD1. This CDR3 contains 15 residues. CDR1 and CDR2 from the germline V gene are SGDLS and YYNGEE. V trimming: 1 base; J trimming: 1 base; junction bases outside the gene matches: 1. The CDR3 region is CASSVRQGNTGELFF. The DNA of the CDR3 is TGTGCCAGCAGCGTACGACAGGGGAACACCGGGGAGCTGTTTTTT.

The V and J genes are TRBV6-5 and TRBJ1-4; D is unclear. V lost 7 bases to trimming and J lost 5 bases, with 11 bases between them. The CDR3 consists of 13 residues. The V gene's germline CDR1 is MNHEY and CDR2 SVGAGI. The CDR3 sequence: CASTETENEKLFF. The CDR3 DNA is TGTGCCAGCACGGAAACAGAGAATGAAAAACTGTTTTTT.

As DNA, the CDR3 is TGTGCCAGCAGTTACAAGGACCCCTATGGCTACACCTTC. Its translation: CASSYKDPYGYTF. The chain links TRBV6-6 to TRBJ1-2; D uncertain. The germline CDR1 and CDR2 sequences are MNHNY and SVGAGI (reference sequence). There are 13 residues in the CDR3. V shed 2 bases and J shed 4 bases, with 8 bases lying between them.

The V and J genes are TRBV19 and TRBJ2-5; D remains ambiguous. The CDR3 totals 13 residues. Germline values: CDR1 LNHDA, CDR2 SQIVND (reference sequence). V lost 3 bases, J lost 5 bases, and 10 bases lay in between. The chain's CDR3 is CASSIASRETQYF. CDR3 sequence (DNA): TGTGCCAGTAGTATTGCTTCTAGGGAGACCCAGTACTTC. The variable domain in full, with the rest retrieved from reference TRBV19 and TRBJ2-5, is DGGITQSPKYLFRKEGQNVTLSCEQNLNHDAMYWYRQDPGQGLRLIYYSQIVNDFQKGDIAEGYSVSREKKESFPLTVTSAQKNPTAFYLCASSIASRETQYFGPGTRLLVL.

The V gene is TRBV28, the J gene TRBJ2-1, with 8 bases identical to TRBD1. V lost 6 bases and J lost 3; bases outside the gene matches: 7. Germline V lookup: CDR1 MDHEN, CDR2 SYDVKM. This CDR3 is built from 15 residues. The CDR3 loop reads CASRIRDRHYNEQFF. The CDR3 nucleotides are TGTGCCAGCAGAATTCGGGACAGGCACTACAATGAGCAGTTCTTC. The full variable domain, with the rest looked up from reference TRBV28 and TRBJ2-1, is DVKVTQSSRYLVKRTGEKVFLECVQDMDHENMFWYRQDPGLGLRLIYFSYDVKMKEKGDIPEGYSVSREKKERFSLILESASTNQTSMYLCASRIRDRHYNEQFFGPGTRLTVL.

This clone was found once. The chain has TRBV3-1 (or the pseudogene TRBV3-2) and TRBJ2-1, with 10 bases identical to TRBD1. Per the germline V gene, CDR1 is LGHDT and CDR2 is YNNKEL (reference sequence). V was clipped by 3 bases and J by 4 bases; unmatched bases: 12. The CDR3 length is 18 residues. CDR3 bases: TGTGCCAGCAGCCAGAGGGACAGGGGTTTTTTGAAGTACAATGAGCAGTTCTTC. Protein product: CASSQRDRGFLKYNEQFF.

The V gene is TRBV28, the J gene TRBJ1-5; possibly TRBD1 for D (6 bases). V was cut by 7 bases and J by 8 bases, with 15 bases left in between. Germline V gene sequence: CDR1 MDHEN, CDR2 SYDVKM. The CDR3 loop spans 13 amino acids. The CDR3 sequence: CASIRQGREPQHF. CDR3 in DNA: TGTGCCAGCATTCGGCAGGGGCGAGAGCCCCAGCATTTT.